What follows are 20 T cell receptor beta chains derived from one specimen sequenced in a study of cytomegalovirus exposure and HLA in healthy donors. The study ran its PCR with 60 Vbeta and 13 Jbeta primers. Sequencing used immunoSEQ multiplex PCR; TCRdb keeps in-frame clones, though not all of them. This table has about 210,000 clones, around 80% appearing once. The sequenced material came from PBMCs. These TCRs come from a boy aged 5-17 years in good health and CMV-seronegative.

This chain links TRBV5-4 with TRBJ1-1; 8 bases line up with TRBD1. With V trimmed by 2 bases and J by 6 bases, 3 bases remained unmatched. Germline CDR1 SGHNT, CDR2 YYREEE (reference sequence). The CDR3 is 13 amino acids. In nucleotides, the CDR3 is TGTGCCAGCAGCTTACAGGGGGGTTCTGAAGCTTTCTTT. Encoded protein: CASSLQGGSEAFF. Variable domain in full (rest from reference TRBV5-4 and TRBJ1-1): ETGVTQSPTHLIKTRGQQVTLRCSSQSGHNTVSWYQQALGQGPQFIFQYYREEENGRGNFPPRFSGLQFPNYSSELNVNALELDDSALYLCASSLQGGSEAFFGQGTRLTVV.

V usage is TRBV29-1 and J usage is TRBJ1-4; D unclear. The CDR3 has 14 amino acids. V was cut by 6 bases and J by 8 bases, with 19 bases left in between. CDR1 is SQVTM and CDR2 is ANQGSEA in the germline V gene. CDR3 protein: CSVGLAPSSEKLFF. CDR3 coding DNA: TGCAGCGTGGGCCTTGCACCTTCTAGCGAAAAACTGTTTTTT.

The rearrangement joins TRBV7-9 to TRBJ1-1; no firm D call. CDR1 SEHNR and CDR2 FQNEAQ come from the germline V gene (reference sequence). The V end lost 2 bases, the J end lost 7 bases, and 14 bases lay between the germline ends. The CDR3 loop spans 14 amino acids. The CDR3 region has the DNA TGTGCCAGCAGCTTAAGCGGAGCCCGAAATGAAGCTTTCTTT. This translates into CASSLSGARNEAFF.

V is TRBV5-4 and J is TRBJ2-3, with 11 bases fitting TRBD2. The CDR3 length is 16 residues. Germline values: CDR1 SGHNT, CDR2 YYREEE (reference sequence). V lost 4 bases, J lost 5 bases, and 9 bases stayed unmatched. CDR3 nucleotide sequence: TGTGCCAGCAGCAGGATAGCGGGAGGGCCGAGAGATACGCAGTATTTT. It codes for CASSRIAGGPRDTQYF.

The rearrangement joins TRBV6-4 to TRBJ2-3; D remains unclear. Germline lookup yields CDR1 MRHNA and CDR2 SNTAGT. The CDR3 sequence is 13 residues long. The V end was cut by 5 bases, the J end by 5 bases, with 11 bases between. CDR3 amino acids: CASSTAAQDTQYF. The CDR3 bases are TGTGCCAGCAGTACAGCTGCCCAAGATACGCAGTATTTT.

V gene TRBV12-5 combines with J gene TRBJ1-5; weak D call: TRBD1 (5 bases). The length of the CDR3 is 17 residues. Germline values: CDR1 LGHNT, CDR2 FRNRAP. The ends were cut back, 0 bases at V and 2 bases at J, with 14 bases in the middle. CDR3 in amino acids: CASGLVLRGRGNQPQHF. The CDR3 nucleotides are TGTGCTAGTGGTTTGGTACTAAGGGGCAGGGGCAATCAGCCCCAGCATTTT.

The chain employs TRBV29-1 and TRBJ2-1, with 11 bases lining up with TRBD1. V shed 2 bases and J 6 bases; nucleotides not matched to a gene: 3. CDR1 and CDR2 from the germline V gene are SQVTM and ANQGSEA. The CDR3 runs 14 residues. Here the CDR3 DNA reads TGCAGCGTTGAATGGGGGACAGGGGGCAATGAGCAGTTCTTC. The encoded protein is CSVEWGTGGNEQFF.

This clone came up once. The chain couples TRBV27 to TRBJ1-1; 8 bases match TRBD1. The CDR3 covers 13 residues. J lost 6 bases, V lost 6 bases, and 6 bases had no gene match. CDR1 MNHEY and CDR2 SMNVEV come from the germline V gene (reference sequence). The DNA for the CDR3 is TGTGCCAGCAGACCCCCGGACAGGGCTGAAGCTTTCTTT. Protein product: CASRPPDRAEAFF.

J is TRBJ2-7 and V is TRBV18; D remains unclear. Germline loops: CDR1 KGHSH, CDR2 LQKENI. Trimming shortened V by 5 bases and J by 6 bases, and 11 bases separated the two germline ends. This CDR3 is 12 amino acids long. For the CDR3, the DNA is TGTGCCAGCTCAGTACGAGGTCTCGAGCAGTACTTC. Translating gives CASSVRGLEQYF.

This clone was detected only a few times. CDR3 sequence: CASSAGQTYEQYF. For the CDR3, the DNA is TGTGCCAGCAGCGCAGGACAGACCTACGAGCAGTACTTC. The chain is built from TRBV2 and TRBJ2-7; D is possibly TRBD1 (6 bases). CDR1 is SNHLY, CDR2 FYNNEI, per germline. There are 13 residues in the CDR3. V lost 6 bases, J lost 2 bases, and 11 bases lay in between.

The CDR3 loop is CASRRTGSHSGNTIYF. DNA of the CDR3: TGTGCCAGCCGCCGGACAGGATCCCACTCTGGAAACACCATATATTTT. This sequence joins TRBV2 and TRBJ1-3, with TRBD1 identical over 7 bases. Trimming cost V 8 bases and J 0 bases; bases outside gene matches: 10. Looked up from germline, CDR1 is SNHLY and CDR2 is FYNNEI. This CDR3 has 16 amino acids.

The chain recombines TRBV5-4 with TRBJ1-1; perhaps TRBD1 as D (5 bases). Germline CDR1 and CDR2: SGHNT and YYREEE (reference sequence). CDR3 length: 15 amino acids. V lost 2 bases to trimming and J lost 0 bases, with 11 bases between them. CDR3 loop: CASSLIPGLNTEAFF. CDR3 DNA: TGTGCCAGCAGCTTAATACCAGGGCTGAACACTGAAGCTTTCTTT.

This clone was recorded once. The rearrangement joins TRBV15 to TRBJ2-7; D not certain. CDR1 and CDR2 (germline): LNHNV, YYDKDF (reference sequence). The CDR3 runs 11 residues. Trimming removed 2 bases at V and 4 bases at J, with 3 bases between. The CDR3 bases are TGTGCCACCAGCAGACTTTACGAGCAGTACTTC. Amino acids: CATSRLYEQYF.

This chain uses TRBV19 with TRBJ1-5; no clear D. The germline CDR1 and CDR2 sequences are LNHDA and SQIVND (reference sequence). The CDR3 totals 13 residues. The V and J ends lost 3 bases and 6 bases respectively, with 9 bases between them. The chain's CDR3 is CASSMEGFQPQHF. In DNA, the CDR3 is TGTGCCAGTAGTATGGAGGGCTTTCAGCCCCAGCATTTT.

CDR3 sequence (DNA): TGTGCCAGCAGCTTGGCTAGCGGATACACAGATACGCAGTATTTT. Its protein product is CASSLASGYTDTQYF. This chain connects TRBV5-4 to TRBJ2-3; 7 positions agree with TRBD2. Germline-derived CDR1 and CDR2 are SGHNT and YYREEE (reference sequence). CDR3 length: 15 amino acids. With V trimmed by 0 bases and J by 2 bases, 3 bases remained unmatched.

V and J are TRBV5-4 and TRBJ2-3; possible D gene TRBD2, 7 bases. This CDR3 region has 15 residues. Germline CDR1 is SGHNT and CDR2 is YYREEE (reference sequence). V was pared by 4 bases and J by 2 bases, with 14 bases between. The CDR3 sequence: CASSKPGGPTDTQYF. The CDR3 DNA follows: TGTGCCAGCAGCAAACCGGGGGGCCCCACAGATACGCAGTATTTT.

The chain uses TRBV29-1 and TRBJ2-2; possible D gene TRBD2, 6 bases. Trimming stripped 5 bases from V and 5 bases from J, with 12 bases between. CDR3 length: 13 amino acids. Germline values: CDR1 SQVTM, CDR2 ANQGSEA. As DNA, the CDR3 is TGCAGCGTTAGCCTACTAGCAACCGGGGAGCTGTTTTTT. As protein: CSVSLLATGELFF.

The J gene is TRBJ2-3, the V gene TRBV7-8; 11 bases agree with TRBD2. Germline CDR1 and CDR2: SGHVS and FQNEAQ. With 2 bases clipped from V and 3 bases from J, the junction kept 7 bases outside the gene matches. The CDR3 length is 17 residues. The CDR3 loop reads CASSLRLASGGTDTQYF. DNA of the CDR3: TGTGCCAGCAGCTTAAGGTTGGCTAGCGGGGGGACAGATACGCAGTATTTT.

The V and J genes are TRBV7-2 and TRBJ2-5; D is undetermined. V lost 1 base to trimming and J lost 0 bases, with 9 bases between them. This CDR3 comprises 15 residues. The germline CDR1 and CDR2 sequences are SGHTA and FQGNSA. The CDR3 region is CASSLDLPYQETQYF. The DNA of the CDR3 is TGTGCCAGCAGCTTAGACCTACCTTACCAAGAGACCCAGTACTTC.

This clone was seen more than once but under ten times. The chain couples TRBV19 to TRBJ1-2; 7 bases fit TRBD1. The V gene end was trimmed by 6 bases and the J gene end by 2 bases; junction bases not matched to a gene: 9. Germline assignment: CDR1 LNHDA and CDR2 SQIVND (reference sequence). The CDR3 covers 15 residues. In nucleotides, the CDR3 is TGTGCCAGTAGCATCCCAGGGGGTTCAAACTATGGCTACACCTTC. Its translation is CASSIPGGSNYGYTF. The whole variable domain, filled in from reference TRBV19 and TRBJ1-2, reads DGGITQSPKYLFRKEGQNVTLSCEQNLNHDAMYWYRQDPGQGLRLIYYSQIVNDFQKGDIAEGYSVSREKKESFPLTVTSAQKNPTAFYLCASSIPGGSNYGYTFGSGTRLTVV.